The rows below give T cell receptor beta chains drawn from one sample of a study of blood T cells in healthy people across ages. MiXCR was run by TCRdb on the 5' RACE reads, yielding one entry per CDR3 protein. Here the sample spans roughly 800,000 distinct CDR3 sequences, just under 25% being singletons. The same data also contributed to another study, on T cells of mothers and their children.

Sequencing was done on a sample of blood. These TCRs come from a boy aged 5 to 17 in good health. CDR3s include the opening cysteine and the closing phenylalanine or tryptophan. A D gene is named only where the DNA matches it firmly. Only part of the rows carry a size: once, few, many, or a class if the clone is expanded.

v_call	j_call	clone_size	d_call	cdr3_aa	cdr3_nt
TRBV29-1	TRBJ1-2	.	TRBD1	CSVDRNYGYTF	TGCAGCGTGGACAGGAACTATGGCTACACCTTC
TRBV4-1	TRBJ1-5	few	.	CASSREGDQPQHF	TGCGCCAGCAGCCGCGAGGGCGATCAGCCCCAGCATTTT
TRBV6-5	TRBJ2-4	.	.	CASSPGETAKNIQYF	TGTGCCAGCAGCCCCGGGGAAACAGCCAAAAACATTCAGTACTTC
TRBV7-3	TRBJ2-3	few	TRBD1	CASSNRQGATDTQYF	TGTGCCAGCAGCAACCGACAGGGGGCAACAGATACGCAGTATTTT
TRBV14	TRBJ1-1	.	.	CASSHRVGRPEAFF	TGTGCCAGCAGCCATCGGGTGGGGCGGCCTGAAGCTTTCTTT
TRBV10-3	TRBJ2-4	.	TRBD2	CAISDRSGSTKNIQYF	TGTGCCATCAGTGATCGGAGCGGGAGTACCAAAAACATTCAGTACTTC
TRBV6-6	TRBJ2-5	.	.	CASSYSTRVDGTQYF	TGTGCCAGCAGTTACTCGACTAGGGTAGACGGGACCCAGTACTTC
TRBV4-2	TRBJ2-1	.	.	CASSQDYLSSYNEQFF	TGTGCCAGCAGCCAGGACTACCTGAGCTCCTACAATGAGCAGTTCTTC
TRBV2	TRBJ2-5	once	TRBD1	CASSPGQGRWTQYF	TGTGCCAGCAGCCCGGGACAGGGAAGGTGGACCCAGTACTTC
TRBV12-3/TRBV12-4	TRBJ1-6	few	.	CASTLYRDNSPLHF	TGTGCCAGCACCTTATACAGGGATAATTCACCCCTCCACTTT
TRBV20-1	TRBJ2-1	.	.	CSGRLPTYNEQFF	TGCAGTGGACGACTACCCACCTACAATGAGCAGTTCTTC
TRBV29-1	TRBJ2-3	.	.	CSVGGTVTDTQYF	TGCAGCGTCGGGGGGACAGTAACAGATACGCAGTATTTT
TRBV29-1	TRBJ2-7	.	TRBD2	CSASQLAGRGYEQYF	TGCAGCGCCAGCCAACTAGCGGGAAGAGGTTACGAGCAGTACTTC
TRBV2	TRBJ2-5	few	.	CASSESEVQYF	TGTGCCAGCAGTGAGTCCGAGGTCCAGTACTTC
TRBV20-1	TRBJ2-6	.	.	CSARDTPSGANVLTF	TGCAGTGCTAGGGACACCCCCTCTGGGGCCAACGTCCTGACTTTC
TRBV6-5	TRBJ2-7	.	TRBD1	CASSYRDRGTYEQYF	TGTGCCAGCAGTTACCGGGACAGGGGGACCTACGAGCAGTACTTC
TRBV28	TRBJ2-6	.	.	CASSSPGFSGANVLTF	TGTGCCAGCAGTTCGCCAGGCTTCTCTGGGGCCAACGTCCTGACTTTC
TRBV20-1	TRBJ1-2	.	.	CSARDSGEYGYTF	TGCAGTGCTAGAGATTCAGGAGAATATGGCTACACCTTC
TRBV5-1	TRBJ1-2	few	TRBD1	CASFPGTETTNYGYTF	TGCGCCAGCTTTCCCGGGACAGAGACTACTAACTATGGCTACACCTTC
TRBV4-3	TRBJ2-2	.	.	CASSQVGATGELFF	TGCGCCAGCAGCCAAGTGGGGGCCACCGGGGAGCTGTTTTTT
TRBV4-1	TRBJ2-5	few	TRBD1	CASSQLTGGRETQYF	TGCGCCAGCAGCCAATTGACAGGGGGGAGAGAGACCCAGTACTTC
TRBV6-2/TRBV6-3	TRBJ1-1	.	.	CTSSYSLGTNTEAFF	TGTACCAGCAGTTACTCTCTGGGTACGAACACTGAAGCTTTCTTT
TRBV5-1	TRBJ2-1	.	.	CASIGLTYNEQFF	TGCGCCAGCATAGGGCTAACCTACAATGAGCAGTTCTTC
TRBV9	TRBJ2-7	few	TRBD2	CASSPWAGGPNEQYF	TGTGCCAGCAGCCCGTGGGCGGGAGGGCCCAACGAGCAGTACTTC
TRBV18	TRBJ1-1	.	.	CASSQDSLNTEAFF	TGTGCCAGCTCACAAGACAGCCTGAACACTGAAGCTTTCTTT
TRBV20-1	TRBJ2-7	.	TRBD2	CSARDRLGLVLEQYF	TGCAGTGCTAGAGATAGACTGGGACTAGTTCTCGAGCAGTACTTC